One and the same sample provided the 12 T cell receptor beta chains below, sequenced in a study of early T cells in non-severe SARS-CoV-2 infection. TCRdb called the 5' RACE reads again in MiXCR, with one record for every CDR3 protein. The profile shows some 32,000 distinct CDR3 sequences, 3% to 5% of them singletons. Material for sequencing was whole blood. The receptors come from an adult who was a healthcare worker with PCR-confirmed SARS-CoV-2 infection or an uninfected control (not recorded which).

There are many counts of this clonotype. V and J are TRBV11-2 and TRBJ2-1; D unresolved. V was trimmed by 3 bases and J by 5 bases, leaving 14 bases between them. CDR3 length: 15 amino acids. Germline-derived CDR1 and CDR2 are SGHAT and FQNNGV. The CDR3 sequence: CASSLESMRNNEQFF. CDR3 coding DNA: TGTGCCAGCAGCTTGGAGAGTATGAGAAACAATGAGCAGTTCTTC.

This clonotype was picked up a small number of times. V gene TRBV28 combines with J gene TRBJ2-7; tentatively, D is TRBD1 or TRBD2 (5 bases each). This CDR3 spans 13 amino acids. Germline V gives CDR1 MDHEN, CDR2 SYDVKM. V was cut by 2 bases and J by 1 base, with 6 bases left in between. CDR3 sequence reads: CASSLEGSYEQYF. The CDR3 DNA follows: TGTGCCAGCAGTTTAGAGGGGTCCTACGAGCAGTACTTC.

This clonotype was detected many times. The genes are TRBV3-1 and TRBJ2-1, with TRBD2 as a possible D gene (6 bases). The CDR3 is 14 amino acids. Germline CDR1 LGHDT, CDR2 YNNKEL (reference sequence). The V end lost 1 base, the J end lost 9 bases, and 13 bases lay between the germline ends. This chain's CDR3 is CASSQVWGVSEQFF. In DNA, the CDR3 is TGTGCCAGCAGCCAAGTGTGGGGGGTATCTGAGCAGTTCTTC.

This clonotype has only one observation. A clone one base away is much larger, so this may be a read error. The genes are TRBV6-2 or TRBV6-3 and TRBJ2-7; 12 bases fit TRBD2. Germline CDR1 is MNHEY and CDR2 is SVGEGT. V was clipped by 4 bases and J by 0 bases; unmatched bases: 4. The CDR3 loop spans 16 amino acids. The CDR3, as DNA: TGTGCCAGCAGTTTTCTGGGACTAGCGGGCTCCTACGAGCAGTACTTC. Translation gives CASSFLGLAGSYEQYF.

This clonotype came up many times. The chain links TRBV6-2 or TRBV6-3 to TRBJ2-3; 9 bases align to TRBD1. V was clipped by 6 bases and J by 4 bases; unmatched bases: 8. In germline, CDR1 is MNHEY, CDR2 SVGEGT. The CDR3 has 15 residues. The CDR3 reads CASRTLRDRADTQYF. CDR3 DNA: TGTGCCAGCAGAACCCTCCGGGACAGGGCAGATACGCAGTATTTT.

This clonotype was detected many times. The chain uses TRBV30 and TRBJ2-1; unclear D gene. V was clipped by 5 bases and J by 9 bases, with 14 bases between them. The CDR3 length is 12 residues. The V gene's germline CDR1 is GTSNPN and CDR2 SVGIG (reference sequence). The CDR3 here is CAWGSQAREQFF. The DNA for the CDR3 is TGTGCCTGGGGCTCGCAGGCTCGTGAGCAGTTCTTC.

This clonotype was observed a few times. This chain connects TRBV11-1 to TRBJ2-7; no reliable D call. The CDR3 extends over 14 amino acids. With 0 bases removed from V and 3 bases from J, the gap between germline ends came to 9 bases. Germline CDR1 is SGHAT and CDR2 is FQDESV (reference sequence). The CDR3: CASSLAETGYEQYF. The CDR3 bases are TGTGCCAGCAGCTTAGCGGAGACGGGCTACGAGCAGTACTTC.

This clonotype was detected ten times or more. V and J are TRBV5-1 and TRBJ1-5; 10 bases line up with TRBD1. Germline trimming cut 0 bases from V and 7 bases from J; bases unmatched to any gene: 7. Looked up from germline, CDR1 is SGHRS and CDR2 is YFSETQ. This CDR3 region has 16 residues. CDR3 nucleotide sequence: TGCGCCAGCAGCTTGGGGTCGGGACAGGGGAACCAGCCCCAGCATTTT. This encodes CASSLGSGQGNQPQHF.

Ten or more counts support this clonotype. CDR3 sequence: CASSPWGNEQFF. CDR3 nucleotides: TGTGCCAGCAGTCCATGGGGCAATGAGCAGTTCTTC. The chain recombines TRBV27 with TRBJ2-1, with no clear D. CDR1 and CDR2 (germline): MNHEY, SMNVEV (reference sequence). The CDR3 consists of 12 residues. The ends were cut back, 5 bases at V and 6 bases at J, with 8 bases in the middle.

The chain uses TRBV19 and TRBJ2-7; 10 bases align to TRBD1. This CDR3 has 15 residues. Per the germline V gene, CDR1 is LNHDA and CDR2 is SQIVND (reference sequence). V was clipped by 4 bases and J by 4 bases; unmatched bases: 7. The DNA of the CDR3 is TGTGCCAGTAGTACCAATCCGGGACAGGGGTACGAGCAGTACTTC. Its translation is CASSTNPGQGYEQYF. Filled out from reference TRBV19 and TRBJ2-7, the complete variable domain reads DGGITQSPKYLFRKEGQNVTLSCEQNLNHDAMYWYRQDPGQGLRLIYYSQIVNDFQKGDIAEGYSVSREKKESFPLTVTSAQKNPTAFYLCASSTNPGQGYEQYFGPGTRLTVT.

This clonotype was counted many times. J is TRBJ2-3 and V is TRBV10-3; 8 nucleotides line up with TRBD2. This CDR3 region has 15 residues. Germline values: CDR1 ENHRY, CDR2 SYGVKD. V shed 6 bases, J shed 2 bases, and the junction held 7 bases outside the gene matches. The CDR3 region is CAIRWRGEPTDTQYF. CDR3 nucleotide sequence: TGTGCCATCAGGTGGCGGGGGGAGCCCACAGATACGCAGTATTTT.

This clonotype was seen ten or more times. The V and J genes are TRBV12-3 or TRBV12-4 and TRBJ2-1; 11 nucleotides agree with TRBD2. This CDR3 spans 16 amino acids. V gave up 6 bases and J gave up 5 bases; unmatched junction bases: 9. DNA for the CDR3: TGTGCCAGCAGACTCCCCGGGACTAGCGGCAACAATGAGCAGTTCTTC. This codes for CASRLPGTSGNNEQFF.